This entry lists 24 T cell receptor beta chains sequenced from one sample in a study of CD4+ T cells in melanoma (dated by TCRdb to between 2022 and 2023). Library preparation employed the immunoSEQ multiplex PCR assay. Drawn from immuneACCESS, this table holds only the in-frame rearrangements with V and J called that TCRdb kept. Clones are partly lost; checked studies trace under half to an unresolved V gene and leave the rest unexplained. The sample table records 15,000 to 20,000 clones; approximately 81% of these occur just once. Roughly 5.2% of the sample comes from the top ten. What was sequenced was cells from a culture (not recorded whether cultured in vitro). The receptors here all came from a human donor with melanoma.

This chain uses TRBV6-5 with TRBJ1-5; a weak D match, TRBD1 (5 bases). Looked up from germline, CDR1 is MNHEY and CDR2 is SVGAGI. This CDR3 comprises 14 residues. V was cut by 6 bases and J by 0 bases, with 9 bases left in between. DNA for the CDR3: TGTGCCAGCAGCGACAGTCATAGCAATCAGCCCCAGCATTTT. Encoded protein: CASSDSHSNQPQHF.

This clone turned up a few times. The rearrangement joins TRBV30 to TRBJ2-3; the D gene is possibly TRBD1 (5 bases). CDR1 is GTSNPN, CDR2 SVGIG, per germline (reference sequence). The CDR3 length is 14 residues. Trimming pared 4 bases from V and 4 bases from J, leaving 15 bases between. This chain's CDR3 is CAWKGQGSADTQYF. For the CDR3, the DNA is TGTGCCTGGAAGGGCCAGGGATCAGCAGATACGCAGTATTTT.

The genes are TRBV28 and TRBJ2-3; D is unclear. Germline V CDR1 and CDR2: MDHEN, SYDVKM. The length of the CDR3 is 14 residues. Trimming left V 6 bases short and J 4 bases short, with 14 bases between. CDR3 DNA: TGTGCCAGCAGCTTGACCGTTAGGGCAGATACGCAGTATTTT. This gives the protein CASSLTVRADTQYF. The full variable domain, in which reference TRBV28 and TRBJ2-3 provide the parts outside the CDR3, is DVKVTQSSRYLVKRTGEKVFLECVQDMDHENMFWYRQDPGLGLRLIYFSYDVKMKEKGDIPEGYSVSREKKERFSLILESASTNQTSMYLCASSLTVRADTQYFGPGTRLTVL.

This clone was found a few times. The CDR3 DNA is TGCGCCAGCAGCTTGGCCTGGCCTTCTGACACCGGGGAGCTGTTTTTT. Translated, it gives CASSLAWPSDTGELFF. The chain employs TRBV5-1 and TRBJ2-2; D is ambiguous. V was pared by 0 bases and J by 3 bases, with 12 bases between. In germline, CDR1 is SGHRS, CDR2 YFSETQ. This CDR3 has 16 residues.

J is TRBJ2-7 and V is TRBV7-9; no clear D. The CDR3 extends over 12 amino acids. V lost 1 base to trimming and J lost 0 bases, with 1 base between them. The V gene's germline CDR1 is SEHNR and CDR2 FQNEAQ (reference sequence). The CDR3 nucleotides are TGTGCCAGCAGCTTAGTCTCCTACGAGCAGTACTTC. Residues: CASSLVSYEQYF.

The rearrangement links TRBV5-5 to TRBJ1-2; maybe TRBD1 (5 bases). CDR3 length: 13 amino acids. V shed 4 bases and J shed 1 base, with 8 bases lying between them. The germline CDR1 and CDR2 sequences are SGHKS and YYEKEE (reference sequence). The CDR3 region is CASSIDSNYGYTF. DNA for the CDR3: TGTGCCAGCAGCATAGACAGTAACTATGGCTACACCTTC.

The V call is TRBV15, the J call TRBJ1-3, with D hard to call. Trimming shortened V by 1 base and J by 1 base, and 8 bases separated the two germline ends. The CDR3 is made up of 15 amino acids. CDR1 and CDR2 from the germline V gene are LNHNV and YYDKDF (reference sequence). CDR3 sequence: CATSRGRQSGNTIYF. The DNA for the CDR3 is TGTGCCACCAGCAGAGGCAGACAATCTGGAAACACCATATATTTT. Filled out from reference TRBV15 and TRBJ1-3, the complete variable domain reads DAMVIQNPRYQVTQFGKPVTLSCSQTLNHNVMYWYQQKSSQAPKLLFHYYDKDFNNEADTPDNFQSRRPNTSFCFLDIRSPGLGDTAMYLCATSRGRQSGNTIYFGEGSWLTVV.

This clone was detected a few times. This rearrangement joins TRBV4-1 to TRBJ1-6, with D perhaps TRBD1 (5 bases). Deletions cut 4 bases from V and 7 bases from J, with 5 bases between. The V gene's germline CDR1 is MGHRA and CDR2 YSYEKL. This CDR3 spans 12 amino acids. In DNA form, the CDR3 reads TGCGCCAGCAGCCGGGGGAATTCACCCCTCCACTTT. This encodes CASSRGNSPLHF.

The V and J genes are TRBV29-1 and TRBJ2-7; D is perhaps TRBD1 (5 bases). The CDR3 consists of 12 residues. Germline CDR1 and CDR2: SQVTM and ANQGSEA. Trimming cost V 5 bases and J 5 bases, with 13 bases left between them. CDR3 protein: CSVRAGIDEQYF. For the CDR3, the DNA is TGCAGCGTTCGGGCAGGGATTGACGAGCAGTACTTC.

The rearrangement joins TRBV5-1 to TRBJ1-1; D is unresolved. Trimming removed 2 bases at V and 3 bases at J, with 8 bases between. CDR1 and CDR2 from the germline V gene are SGHRS and YFSETQ. CDR3 length: 13 residues. The chain's CDR3 is CASSLFGDTEAFF. CDR3 DNA: TGCGCCAGCAGCTTATTTGGGGACACTGAAGCTTTCTTT.

A single count supports this clone. The chain combines TRBV9 with TRBJ1-5, with TRBD1 identical over 7 bases. Trimming cost V 4 bases and J 0 bases; bases outside gene matches: 7. The CDR3 sequence is 16 residues long. Per the germline V gene, CDR1 is SGDLS and CDR2 is YYNGEE. CDR3 amino acids: CASSPGAGGSNQPQHF. Here the CDR3 DNA reads TGTGCCAGCAGCCCCGGGGCAGGGGGTAGCAATCAGCCCCAGCATTTT.

CDR3 DNA: TGTGCCAGCAGCACCTCGGGGGCCGGGGAGCTGTTTTTT. Protein product: CASSTSGAGELFF. This rearrangement joins TRBV7-3 to TRBJ2-2; D perhaps matches TRBD2 (6 bases). CDR1 is SGHTA and CDR2 is FQGTGA in the germline V gene. The CDR3 totals 13 residues. V gave up 5 bases and J gave up 6 bases, with 10 bases separating them.

This clone has just one count. The CDR3 DNA is TGTGCCCTAGCAGGTGTGGGCGAAAAACTGTTTTTT. This gives the protein CALAGVGEKLFF. The chain is built from TRBV6-5 and TRBJ1-4; D remains unclear. Germline V gene sequence: CDR1 MNHEY, CDR2 SVGAGI. The CDR3 contains 12 residues. V lost 11 bases and J 8 bases, leaving 15 bases between the germline ends.

J is TRBJ2-3 and V is TRBV9; a weak D match, TRBD1 (5 bases). V was trimmed by 9 bases and J by 1 base, leaving 21 bases between them. Germline V gene sequence: CDR1 SGDLS, CDR2 YYNGEE. The CDR3 covers 16 residues. CDR3 residues: CATGPLDRRGTDTQYF. The DNA for the CDR3 is TGTGCCACAGGGCCCCTCGATCGGCGCGGCACAGATACGCAGTATTTT.

Note on this clone: This sample also contains other DNA sequences that code for the same CDR3. The gene calls are TRBV18 and TRBJ1-5; D is unresolved. This CDR3 region has 13 residues. The germline V gene encodes CDR1 KGHSH and CDR2 LQKENI. Trimming pared 3 bases from V and 2 bases from J, leaving 5 bases between. Written as DNA, the CDR3 is TGTGCCAGCTCACCCGACCGCAATCAGCCCCAGCATTTT. This translates into CASSPDRNQPQHF.

The chain couples TRBV5-1 to TRBJ2-3; D might be TRBD2 (5 bases). V lost 2 bases to trimming and J lost 1 base, with 11 bases between them. CDR3 length: 15 residues. Germline assignment: CDR1 SGHRS and CDR2 YFSETQ. The CDR3 loop reads CASSLSSRGTDTQYF. For the CDR3, the DNA is TGCGCCAGCAGCTTATCTTCGCGGGGCACAGATACGCAGTATTTT.

V is TRBV18 and J is TRBJ1-1; D uncertain. CDR3 length: 14 residues. Germline CDR1 is KGHSH and CDR2 is LQKENI. V was cut by 6 bases and J by 1 base, with 12 bases left in between. As DNA, the CDR3 is TGTGCCAGCTCTGGCAGCTACTGGAACACTGAAGCTTTCTTT. It translates to CASSGSYWNTEAFF.

The V gene is TRBV7-8, the J gene TRBJ2-3; D gene uncertain. With 3 bases removed from V and 2 bases from J, the gap between germline ends came to 12 bases. This CDR3 is 15 amino acids long. Per germline, CDR1 SGHVS and CDR2 FQNEAQ. DNA for the CDR3: TGTGCCAGCAGCTTTGTGGGCCGGACCACAGATACGCAGTATTTT. Protein sequence: CASSFVGRTTDTQYF. Complete variable domain (other parts from reference TRBV7-8 and TRBJ2-3): GAGVSQSPRYKVAKRGQDVALRCDPISGHVSLFWYQQALGQGPEFLTYFQNEAQLDKSGLPSDRFFAERPEGSVSTLKIQRTQQEDSAVYLCASSFVGRTTDTQYFGPGTRLTVL.

The V gene is TRBV5-1, the J gene TRBJ1-2; 7 bases align to TRBD1. Germline V CDR1 and CDR2: SGHRS, YFSETQ. The junction had 4 bases not matched to a gene; V was cut back by 0 bases and J by 8 bases. This CDR3 comprises 13 residues. For the CDR3, the DNA is TGCGCCAGCAGCTTGGAGGGGGCTCGGGGCTACACCTTC. It translates to CASSLEGARGYTF.

V usage is TRBV19 and J usage is TRBJ1-1; D is ambiguous. Trimming removed 3 bases at V and 7 bases at J, with 12 bases between. The CDR3 runs to 13 residues. CDR1 is LNHDA, CDR2 SQIVND, per germline (reference sequence). CDR3 region: CASSISPTREAFF. The CDR3 DNA reads as TGTGCCAGTAGTATCTCCCCGACGCGTGAAGCTTTCTTT.

This chain links TRBV2 with TRBJ1-2; TRBD1 is a possible D gene (5 bases). This CDR3 contains 14 residues. Deletions cut 8 bases from V and 7 bases from J, with 20 bases between. The germline gives CDR1 SNHLY, CDR2 FYNNEI. The CDR3 here is CASAGDPNRGGYTF. In DNA form, the CDR3 reads TGTGCCAGCGCCGGGGACCCCAACCGGGGTGGCTACACCTTC.

This sequence joins TRBV4-2 and TRBJ2-2, with D hard to call. V shed 0 bases and J shed 8 bases, with 7 bases lying between them. The CDR3 extends over 13 amino acids. Germline V lookup: CDR1 LGHNA, CDR2 YNFKEQ. DNA of the CDR3: TGTGCCAGCAGCCAAGATGGGAAGGGGGAGCTGTTTTTT. The encoded protein is CASSQDGKGELFF.

The V and J genes are TRBV7-9 and TRBJ2-3; 8 nucleotides agree with TRBD2. CDR3 length equals 16 residues. Germline V gives CDR1 SEHNR, CDR2 FQNEAQ (reference sequence). Unmatched junction bases numbered 7, after V lost 2 bases and J lost 3 bases. The CDR3 DNA sequence: TGTGCCAGCAGCTTACGGGGGGGCCTGGGTACAGATACGCAGTATTTT. The encoded protein is CASSLRGGLGTDTQYF.

Here the CDR3 DNA reads TGTGCCAGCAGTGAGCCTGGGTATGGCTACACCTTC. Protein: CASSEPGYGYTF. The chain links TRBV25-1 to TRBJ1-2; D is ambiguous. There are 12 residues in the CDR3. Germline loops: CDR1 MGHDK, CDR2 SYGVNS. The V gene lost 3 bases and the J gene lost 5 bases, with 7 bases spanning the gap.